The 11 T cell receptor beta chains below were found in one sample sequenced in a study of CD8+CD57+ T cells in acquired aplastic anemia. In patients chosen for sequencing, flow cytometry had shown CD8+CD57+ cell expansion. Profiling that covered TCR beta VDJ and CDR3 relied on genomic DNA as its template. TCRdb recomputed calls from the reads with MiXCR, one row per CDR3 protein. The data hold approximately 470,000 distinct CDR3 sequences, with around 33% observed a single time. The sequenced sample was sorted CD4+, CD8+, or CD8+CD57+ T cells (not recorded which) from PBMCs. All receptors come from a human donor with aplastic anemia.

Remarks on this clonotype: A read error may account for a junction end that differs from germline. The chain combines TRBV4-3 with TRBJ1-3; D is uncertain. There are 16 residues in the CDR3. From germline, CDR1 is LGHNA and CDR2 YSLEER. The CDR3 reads CASSQAAGTSGDTIYF. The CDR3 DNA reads TGCGCCAGCAGCCAAGCGGCCGGAACCTCTGGAGACACCATATATTTT.

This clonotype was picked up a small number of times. The CDR3 DNA sequence: TGTGCCAGCAGTGGGGGACAGGGGGCCACTGAAGCTTTCTTT. This encodes CASSGGQGATEAFF. The chain combines TRBV9 with TRBJ1-1; 12 nucleotides align to TRBD1. The V gene end was trimmed by 5 bases and the J gene end by 4 bases; junction bases not matched to a gene: 3. CDR3 size: 14 residues. CDR1 and CDR2 (germline): SGDLS, YYNGEE.

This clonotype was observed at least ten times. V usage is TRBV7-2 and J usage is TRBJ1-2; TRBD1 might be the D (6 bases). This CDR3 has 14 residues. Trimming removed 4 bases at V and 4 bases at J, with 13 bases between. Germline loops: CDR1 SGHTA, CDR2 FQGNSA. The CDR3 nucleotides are TGTGCCAGCAGCTCTATACAGGGTCTCTATGGCTACACCTTC. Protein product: CASSSIQGLYGYTF.

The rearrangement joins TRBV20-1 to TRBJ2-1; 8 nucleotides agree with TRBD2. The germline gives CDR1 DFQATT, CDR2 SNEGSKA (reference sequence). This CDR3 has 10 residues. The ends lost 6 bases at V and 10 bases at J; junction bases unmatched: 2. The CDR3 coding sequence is TGCAGTGCGCTAGCGGGCGAGCAGTTCTTC. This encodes CSALAGEQFF.

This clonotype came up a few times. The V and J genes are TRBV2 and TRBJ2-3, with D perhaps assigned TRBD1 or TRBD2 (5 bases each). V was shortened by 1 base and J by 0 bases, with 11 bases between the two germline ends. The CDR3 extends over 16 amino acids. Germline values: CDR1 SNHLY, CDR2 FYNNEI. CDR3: CASSEEVGTSTDTQYF. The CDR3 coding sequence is TGTGCCAGCAGTGAAGAAGTGGGGACCAGCACAGATACGCAGTATTTT.

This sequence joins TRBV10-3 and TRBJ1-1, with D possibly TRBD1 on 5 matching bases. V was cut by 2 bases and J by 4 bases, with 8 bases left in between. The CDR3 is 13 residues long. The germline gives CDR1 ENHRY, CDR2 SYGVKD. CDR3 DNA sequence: TGTGCCATCAGTGAGGGGGGGAGCACTGAAGCTTTCTTT. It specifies CAISEGGSTEAFF.

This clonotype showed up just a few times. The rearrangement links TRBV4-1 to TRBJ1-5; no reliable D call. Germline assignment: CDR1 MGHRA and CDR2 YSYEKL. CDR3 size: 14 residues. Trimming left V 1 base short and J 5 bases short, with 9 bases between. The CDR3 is CASSQVRVDQPQHF. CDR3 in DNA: TGCGCCAGCAGCCAAGTTAGGGTGGATCAGCCCCAGCATTTT.

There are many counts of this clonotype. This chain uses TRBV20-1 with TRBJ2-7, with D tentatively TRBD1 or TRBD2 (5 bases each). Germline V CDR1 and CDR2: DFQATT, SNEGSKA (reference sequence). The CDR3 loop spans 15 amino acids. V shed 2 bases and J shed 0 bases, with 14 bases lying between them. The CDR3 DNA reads TGCAGTGCTAGATTGGGTAGAGGGGACTCCTACGAGCAGTACTTC. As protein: CSARLGRGDSYEQYF.

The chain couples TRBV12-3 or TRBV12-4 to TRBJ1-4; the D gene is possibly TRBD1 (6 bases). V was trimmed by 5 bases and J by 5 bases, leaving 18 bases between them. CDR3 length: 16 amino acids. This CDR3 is CASSLHRTDRNEKLFF. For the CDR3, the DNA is TGTGCCAGCAGTCTCCATCGGACAGACAGGAATGAAAAACTGTTTTTT.

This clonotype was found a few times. CDR3 sequence reads: CSVTGTAINYGYTF. CDR3 DNA sequence: TGCAGCGTTACCGGGACAGCCATTAACTATGGCTACACCTTC. The genes are TRBV29-1 and TRBJ1-2, with 7 bases lining up with TRBD1. The germline CDR1 and CDR2 sequences are SQVTM and ANQGSEA. J gave up 1 base and V 5 bases, and 7 bases lay outside the gene matches. This CDR3 spans 14 amino acids. Supplemented by reference TRBV29-1 and TRBJ1-2, the full variable domain reads SAVISQKPSRDICQRGTSLTIQCQVDSQVTMMFWYRQQPGQSLTLIATANQGSEATYESGFVIDKFPISRPNLTFSTLTVSNMSPEDSSIYLCSVTGTAINYGYTFGSGTRLTVV.

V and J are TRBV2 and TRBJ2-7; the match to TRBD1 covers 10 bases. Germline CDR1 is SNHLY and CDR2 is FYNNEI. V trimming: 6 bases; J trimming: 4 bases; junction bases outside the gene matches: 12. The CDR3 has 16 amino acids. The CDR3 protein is CASRISGTGVRYEQYF. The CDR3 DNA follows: TGTGCCAGCAGGATTTCCGGGACAGGGGTTCGATACGAGCAGTACTTC.